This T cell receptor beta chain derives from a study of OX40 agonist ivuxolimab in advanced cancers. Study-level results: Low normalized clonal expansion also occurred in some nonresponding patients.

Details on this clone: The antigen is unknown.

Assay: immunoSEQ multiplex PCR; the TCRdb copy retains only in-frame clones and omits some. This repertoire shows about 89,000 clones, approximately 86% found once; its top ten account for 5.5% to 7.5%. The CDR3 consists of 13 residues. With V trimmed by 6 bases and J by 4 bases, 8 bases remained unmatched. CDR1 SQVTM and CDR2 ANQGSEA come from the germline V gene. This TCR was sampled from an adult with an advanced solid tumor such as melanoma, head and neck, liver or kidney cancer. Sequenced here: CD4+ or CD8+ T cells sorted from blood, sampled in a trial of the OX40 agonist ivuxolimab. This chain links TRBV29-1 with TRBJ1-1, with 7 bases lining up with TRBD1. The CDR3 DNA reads TGCAGCGTGGATTGGACAGGCGGCACTGAAGCTTTCTTT. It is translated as CSVDWTGGTEAFF.